Listed below are T cell receptor beta chains from one sample, sequenced in a study of CD8 T cells in ankylosing spondylitis. TCRdb passed the 5' RACE reads through MiXCR, listing each CDR3 protein once. The data contain fewer than 400,000 distinct CDR3 sequences, 20% to 25% of them singletons. Material for sequencing was blood, either unsorted or a sorted T cell fraction (not recorded which). All receptors derive from a male donor with ankylosing spondylitis. Both conserved end residues are part of each CDR3. The D gene is left open where the match is weak. Expanded clones are given a class, and other clones once, few, many or no size at all.

abundance: few; j_gene: TRBJ2-3; v_gene: TRBV20-1; d_gene: TRBD2; CDR3nt: TGCAGTGCTACAGGGACTAGCGGGACCACAGATACGCAGTATTTT; CDR3aa: CSATGTSGTTDTQYF
abundance: few; j_gene: TRBJ1-1; v_gene: TRBV7-9; d_gene: NA; CDR3nt: TGTGCCAGCAGCCGGCGGTTGAACACTGAAGCTTTCTTT; CDR3aa: CASSRRLNTEAFF
abundance: NA; j_gene: TRBJ1-1; v_gene: TRBV7-3; d_gene: TRBD1; CDR3nt: TGTGCCAGCAGCTTATTTGGTCTCGGGCAGGGGGAGAACACTGAAGCTTTCTTT; CDR3aa: CASSLFGLGQGENTEAFF
abundance: few; j_gene: TRBJ2-2; v_gene: TRBV7-2; d_gene: TRBD2; CDR3nt: TGTGCCAGCAGCCAAACTAGCGGGGCGAACACCGGGGAGCTGTTTTTT; CDR3aa: CASSQTSGANTGELFF
abundance: NA; j_gene: TRBJ2-5; v_gene: TRBV7-3; d_gene: TRBD1; CDR3nt: TGTGCCAGCAGCTACACCGGGACAGGGTTGGAGACCCAGTACTTC; CDR3aa: CASSYTGTGLETQYF
abundance: NA; j_gene: TRBJ1-1; v_gene: TRBV20-1; d_gene: TRBD1; CDR3nt: TGCAGTGCGCGGGACAGGGCGGCCGTTACTGAAGCTTTCTTT; CDR3aa: CSARDRAAVTEAFF
abundance: few; j_gene: TRBJ2-7; v_gene: TRBV6-1; d_gene: NA; CDR3nt: TGTGCCAGCACCACCTCACGGCCCCTATACGAGCAGTACTTC; CDR3aa: CASTTSRPLYEQYF
abundance: many; j_gene: TRBJ1-1; v_gene: TRBV29-1; d_gene: NA; CDR3nt: TGCAGCGTTGAAGAACATGCACTGAACACTGAAGCTTTCTTT; CDR3aa: CSVEEHALNTEAFF
abundance: NA; j_gene: TRBJ1-4; v_gene: TRBV6-5; d_gene: NA; CDR3nt: TGTGCCAGCAGTTACTGGGTGGGACCCCGGACGGCTAATGAAAAACTGTTTTTT; CDR3aa: CASSYWVGPRTANEKLFF
abundance: many; j_gene: TRBJ2-5; v_gene: TRBV10-3; d_gene: TRBD1; CDR3nt: TGTGCCATAGACCGGGACAGGCCGGAGACCCAGTACTTC; CDR3aa: CAIDRDRPETQYF
abundance: NA; j_gene: TRBJ2-1; v_gene: TRBV5-1; d_gene: NA; CDR3nt: TGCGCCAGCAGCACTGGGACGTACTCCTACAATGAGCAGTTCTTC; CDR3aa: CASSTGTYSYNEQFF
abundance: few; j_gene: TRBJ2-1; v_gene: TRBV28; d_gene: TRBD2; CDR3nt: TGTGCCAGCAGTTTTGCGACTAGCGGTTACAATGAGCAGTTCTTC; CDR3aa: CASSFATSGYNEQFF
abundance: NA; j_gene: TRBJ2-1; v_gene: TRBV5-1; d_gene: TRBD2; CDR3nt: TGCGCCAGCAGCTTGGAGAGGCCTAGCGGGAACAATGAGCAGTTCTTC; CDR3aa: CASSLERPSGNNEQFF
abundance: once; j_gene: TRBJ2-5; v_gene: TRBV20-1; d_gene: NA; CDR3nt: TGCAGTGCTAGAGATCCAGGGCGAGAGACCCAGTACTTC; CDR3aa: CSARDPGRETQYF